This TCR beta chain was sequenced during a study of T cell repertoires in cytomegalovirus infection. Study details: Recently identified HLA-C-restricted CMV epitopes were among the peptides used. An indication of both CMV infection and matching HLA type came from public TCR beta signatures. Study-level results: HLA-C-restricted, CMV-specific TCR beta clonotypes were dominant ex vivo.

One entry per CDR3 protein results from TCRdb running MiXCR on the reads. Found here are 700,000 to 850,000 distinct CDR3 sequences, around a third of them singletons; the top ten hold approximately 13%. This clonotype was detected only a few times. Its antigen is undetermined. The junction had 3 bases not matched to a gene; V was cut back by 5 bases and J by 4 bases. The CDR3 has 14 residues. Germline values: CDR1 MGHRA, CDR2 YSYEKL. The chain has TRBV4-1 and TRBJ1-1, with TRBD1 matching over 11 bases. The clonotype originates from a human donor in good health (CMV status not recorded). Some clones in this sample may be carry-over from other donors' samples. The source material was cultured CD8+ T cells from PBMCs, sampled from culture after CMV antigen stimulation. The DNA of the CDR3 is TGCGCCAGCAGCGGGACAGGGGGTGTCACTGAAGCTTTCTTT. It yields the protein CASSGTGGVTEAFF.